This TCR beta chain was identified during a study of CD8+CD57+ T cells in acquired aplastic anemia. Across the whole study: DNA from sorted CD4+ and CD8+ cells averaged around 3.5 ug.

TCR beta VDJ and CDR3 profiling used genomic DNA as template. TCRdb recomputed calls from the reads with MiXCR, one row per CDR3 protein. In the table there are 250,000 to 300,000 distinct CDR3 sequences, approximately 58% of which are singletons. A note on this clonotype: Antigen: not known.

Patients chosen for sequencing had shown CD8+CD57+ cell expansion by flow cytometry. Among the patients, all had severe acquired aplastic anemia. The V gene lost 5 bases and the J gene lost 1 base, with 11 bases spanning the gap. This CDR3 contains 14 residues. Overall study results and limits: A significant difference in CD8+ Simpson's diversity between patients and controls was not found.

Sample: sorted CD4+, CD8+, or CD8+CD57+ T cells (not recorded which) from PBMCs. This sequence joins TRBV12-3 or TRBV12-4 and TRBJ1-1; D unresolved. The clonotype was recovered from a human donor with aplastic anemia. CDR3 nucleotide sequence: TGTGCCAGCAGTCCCCTACTCCAGAACACTGAAGCTTTCTTT. This codes for CASSPLLQNTEAFF.